This T cell receptor beta chain comes out of a study of blood T cell repertoires in COVID-19. Study context: The origin of the acute and convalescent COVID-19 samples was the United States, Italy and Spain.

V lost 0 bases and J 5 bases, leaving 12 bases between the germline ends. Germline V CDR1 and CDR2: SGHRS, YFSETQ. CDR3 length: 15 residues. Profiling relied on immunoSEQ multiplex PCR, and the TCRdb table lists in-frame clones only, not all of them. The sample carries some 240,000 clones, around 81% recorded once. The specimen was peripheral blood. The V and J genes are TRBV5-1 and TRBJ2-1, with D possibly TRBD2 on 5 matching bases. This clonotype originated in a human donor in a cohort sampled during active COVID-19. The CDR3 DNA reads as TGCGCCAGCAGCTTGGCCCCGGGAATCAACAATGAGCAGTTCTTC. This encodes CASSLAPGINNEQFF.